This passage covers 25 T cell receptor beta chains from one sample sequenced in a study of technical replicates of blood from a handful of donors. Sequencing was performed with immunoSEQ multiplex PCR; in TCRdb, only in-frame clones are kept and a portion is missing. Of some 68,000 clones detected, over 95% appear once; the ten largest clones hold 0.24%. The specimen was T cells isolated from PBMCs. Source of these receptors: a human donor in good health.

The V call is TRBV5-1, the J call TRBJ2-1; TRBD2 matches 8 bases. The V gene end was trimmed by 4 bases and the J gene end by 8 bases; junction bases not matched to a gene: 8. The CDR3 is 14 amino acids. From germline, CDR1 is SGHRS and CDR2 YFSETQ. CDR3: CASSPGLGGYEQFF. In DNA, the CDR3 is TGCGCCAGCAGCCCGGGACTAGGGGGGTATGAGCAGTTCTTC.

J is TRBJ2-1 and V is TRBV6-5, with 8 positions matching TRBD1. Trimming took 0 bases from V and 6 from J; bases not matched to a gene: 4. This CDR3 comprises 15 residues. Germline-derived CDR1 and CDR2 are MNHEY and SVGAGI. In DNA form, the CDR3 reads TGTGCCAGCAGTTACTCCCGGACAGGGATCAATGAGCAGTTCTTC. Translation gives CASSYSRTGINEQFF.

The rearrangement links TRBV5-1 to TRBJ2-7; 9 nucleotides match TRBD1. Losses at the gene ends were 1 base for V and 5 bases for J; bases not matched to a gene: 10. Germline V CDR1 and CDR2: SGHRS, YFSETQ. The CDR3 covers 16 residues. Here the CDR3 DNA reads TGCGCCAGCAGCTTGAACATACCGGGACAGGGTAACGAGCAGTACTTC. Translating it yields CASSLNIPGQGNEQYF.

The CDR3 DNA sequence: TGTGCCAGCAGCCGACAGGGCTTCTCTGGAAACACCATATATTTT. It translates to CASSRQGFSGNTIYF. The chain employs TRBV14 and TRBJ1-3; 7 bases fit TRBD1. V was clipped by 4 bases and J by 0 bases; unmatched bases: 3. CDR1 is SGHDN, CDR2 FVKESK, per germline. This CDR3 has 15 residues.

This clone has a single count. The chain uses TRBV4-1 and TRBJ2-5; D gene unclear. Germline-derived CDR1 and CDR2 are MGHRA and YSYEKL. Trimming removed 1 base at V and 2 bases at J, with 8 bases between. The CDR3 contains 14 residues. The CDR3 loop is CASSQGQVQETQYF. CDR3 bases: TGCGCCAGCAGCCAAGGACAAGTTCAAGAGACCCAGTACTTC.

CDR3 coding DNA: TGTGCCAGCAGAGGAGAGACGCTTAATTCACCCCTCCACTTT. Protein product: CASRGETLNSPLHF. V usage is TRBV6-5 and J usage is TRBJ1-6, with D unresolved. CDR3 length: 14 amino acids. The V end lost 6 bases, the J end lost 6 bases, and 12 bases lay between the germline ends. Germline V gives CDR1 MNHEY, CDR2 SVGAGI.

V gene TRBV2 combines with J gene TRBJ1-1; no definite D call. The germline V gene has CDR1 SNHLY and CDR2 FYNNEI. The CDR3 sequence is 14 residues long. Trimming removed 4 bases from V and 1 base from J, with 10 bases in between. This CDR3 reads CASSGRAGNTEAFF. The CDR3 nucleotides read TGTGCCAGCAGTGGGAGGGCGGGGAACACTGAAGCTTTCTTT.

The CDR3 bases are TGTGCCAGCAGTGAAAAGGTTACTAGTTACGAGCAGTTCTTC. Translating gives CASSEKVTSYEQFF. The chain combines TRBV25-1 with TRBJ2-1; D possibly corresponds to TRBD2 (5 bases). The CDR3 runs to 14 residues. Germline CDR1 is MGHDK and CDR2 is SYGVNS. V lost 2 bases and J 10 bases, leaving 15 bases between the germline ends.

V gene TRBV10-1 combines with J gene TRBJ2-3; no clear D. The CDR3 is made up of 13 amino acids. Between the trimmed V and J ends, which lost 2 bases and 0 bases, there was a span of 3 bases. The V gene's germline CDR1 is WNHNN and CDR2 SYGVQD (reference sequence). The DNA of the CDR3 is TGCGCCAGCAGTGAGCAAAGCACAGATACGCAGTATTTT. Amino acid sequence: CASSEQSTDTQYF.

This clone was picked up one time. The rearrangement links TRBV9 to TRBJ2-3; 13 bases are shared with TRBD2. J lost 8 bases, V lost 4 bases, and 16 bases had no gene match. The CDR3 has 18 residues. Germline V gene lookup returns CDR1 SGDLS and CDR2 YYNGEE. Here the CDR3 DNA reads TGTGCCAGCAGCCAAGGACTAGCGGGGGCCTCGTACCTCGGTACGCAGTATTTT. It specifies CASSQGLAGASYLGTQYF.

The rearrangement joins TRBV5-4 to TRBJ2-7, with a weak D call TRBD2 (6 bases). This CDR3 has 13 amino acids. V was clipped by 3 bases and J by 4 bases, with 11 bases between them. The germline V gene encodes CDR1 SGHNT and CDR2 YYREEE (reference sequence). The CDR3 spells CASSWDLNYEQYF. The CDR3 DNA reads TGTGCCAGCAGCTGGGACTTAAATTACGAGCAGTACTTC.

The rearrangement uses TRBV18 and TRBJ2-7; TRBD1 matches 9 bases. CDR1 is KGHSH and CDR2 is LQKENI in the germline V gene. CDR3 size: 13 residues. J lost 7 bases, V lost 4 bases, and 5 bases had no gene match. The CDR3 nucleotides are TGTGCCAGCTCACTGGACAGGGGTAGAGAGCAGTACTTC. Translated: CASSLDRGREQYF.

The chain uses TRBV7-2 and TRBJ1-6, with D hard to call. Trimming pared 5 bases from V and 5 bases from J, leaving 16 bases between. CDR3 length equals 16 residues. Germline V gene sequence: CDR1 SGHTA, CDR2 FQGNSA. CDR3 protein: CASSLFRGPDNSPLHF. The DNA for the CDR3 is TGTGCCAGCAGCCTCTTCCGGGGTCCCGATAATTCACCCCTCCACTTT.

J is TRBJ2-1 and V is TRBV27, with D hard to call. From germline, CDR1 is MNHEY and CDR2 SMNVEV (reference sequence). V shed 3 bases and J shed 0 bases, with 12 bases lying between them. The CDR3 totals 16 residues. The CDR3 DNA is TGTGCCAGCAGTTTTTTCGGGTCTGGCTCCTACAATGAGCAGTTCTTC. Translating gives CASSFFGSGSYNEQFF.

The gene calls are TRBV30 and TRBJ2-3; no firm D call. Trimming pared 0 bases from V and 6 bases from J, leaving 7 bases between. CDR1 GTSNPN and CDR2 SVGIG come from the germline V gene (reference sequence). The CDR3 covers 12 residues. CDR3 protein: CAWSVHVDTQYF. In nucleotides, the CDR3 is TGTGCCTGGAGTGTACACGTGGATACGCAGTATTTT.

The chain employs TRBV14 and TRBJ2-3; maybe TRBD2 (5 bases). CDR3 length equals 15 residues. V was trimmed by 0 bases and J by 2 bases, leaving 9 bases between them. CDR1 and CDR2 from the germline V gene are SGHDN and FVKESK. The CDR3 is CASSQEWRATDTQYF. DNA for the CDR3: TGTGCCAGCAGCCAAGAATGGCGGGCCACAGATACGCAGTATTTT. The full variable domain, its missing parts supplied by reference TRBV14 and TRBJ2-3, is EAGVTQFPSHSVIEKGQTVTLRCDPISGHDNLYWYRRVMGKEIKFLLHFVKESKQDESGMPNNRFLAERTGGTYSTLKVQPAELEDSGVYFCASSQEWRATDTQYFGPGTRLTVL.

The chain employs TRBV27 and TRBJ2-3, with 12 bases fitting TRBD2. V lost 5 bases, J lost 0 bases, and 9 bases stayed unmatched. This CDR3 contains 18 residues. The germline V gene has CDR1 MNHEY and CDR2 SMNVEV (reference sequence). The CDR3 nucleotides are TGTGCCAGCAGTGGACTAGCGGGATATGCAACTAGCACAGATACGCAGTATTTT. Translating it yields CASSGLAGYATSTDTQYF.

The chain recombines TRBV9 with TRBJ2-5; no reliable D call. Germline V lookup: CDR1 SGDLS, CDR2 YYNGEE. CDR3 length equals 12 residues. V was clipped by 2 bases and J by 3 bases, with 5 bases between them. CDR3 DNA: TGTGCCAGCAGCGTTACGGAAGAGACCCAGTACTTC. Protein product: CASSVTEETQYF.

The rearrangement links TRBV13 to TRBJ1-1; D gene unclear. The CDR3 is 16 amino acids. Deletions cut 6 bases from V and 1 base from J, with 18 bases between. In germline, CDR1 is PRHDT, CDR2 FYEKMQ (reference sequence). The CDR3 bases are TGTGCCAGCAGACAGACCTATGCGGGAAAGAACACTGAAGCTTTCTTT. Translation gives CASRQTYAGKNTEAFF.

The chain couples TRBV12-5 to TRBJ2-3; unclear D gene. CDR3 length: 14 residues. Germline V gene data show CDR1 as LGHNT and CDR2 as FRNRAP. Trimming shortened V by 6 bases and J by 2 bases, and 12 bases separated the two germline ends. Here the CDR3 reads CASGPIYNTDTQYF. The CDR3 DNA follows: TGTGCTAGTGGCCCCATCTATAACACAGATACGCAGTATTTT. Full variable domain (missing parts from reference TRBV12-5 and TRBJ2-3): DARVTQTPRHKVTEMGQEVTMRCQPILGHNTVFWYRQTMMQGLELLAYFRNRAPLDDSGMPKDRFSAEMPDATLATLKIQPSEPRDSAVYFCASGPIYNTDTQYFGPGTRLTVL.

CDR3 loop: CASSADRGEGYEQYF. CDR3 DNA: TGTGCCAGCAGCGCTGACAGGGGCGAAGGCTACGAGCAGTACTTC. The chain has TRBV7-6 and TRBJ2-7; 8 bases fit TRBD1. The ends lost 5 bases at V and 3 bases at J; junction bases unmatched: 9. The length of the CDR3 is 15 residues. Per the germline V gene, CDR1 is SGHVS and CDR2 is FNYEAQ.

The chain is built from TRBV6-1 and TRBJ1-1; D may be TRBD1 (6 bases). Germline-derived CDR1 and CDR2 are MNHNS and SASEGT. V lost 5 bases, J lost 6 bases, and 16 bases lay in between. The CDR3 is made up of 14 amino acids. The CDR3 loop is CASSLRTGGSEAFF. CDR3 nucleotide sequence: TGTGCCAGCAGTCTTCGGACGGGGGGCTCTGAAGCTTTCTTT.

A few counts support this clone. This CDR3 reads CASSPEAFF. The CDR3 region has the DNA TGTGCCAGCAGCCCGGAAGCTTTCTTT. The chain employs TRBV9 and TRBJ1-1, with D unclear. V dropped 4 bases and J dropped 8 bases, with 3 bases sitting between them. The germline CDR1 and CDR2 sequences are SGDLS and YYNGEE. The length of the CDR3 is 9 residues.

V and J are TRBV6-5 and TRBJ2-1; no clear D. The CDR3 totals 12 residues. CDR1 is MNHEY, CDR2 SVGAGI, per germline. Trimming pared 0 bases from V and 9 bases from J, leaving 6 bases between. The DNA of the CDR3 is TGTGCCAGCAGTTACTCGACGGGTGAGCAGTTCTTC. Protein sequence: CASSYSTGEQFF.

The chain links TRBV28 to TRBJ2-7, with TRBD2 identical over 10 bases. This CDR3 is 17 amino acids long. The germline CDR1 and CDR2 sequences are MDHEN and SYDVKM. The V segment lost 5 bases and the J segment 6 bases; nucleotides outside the gene matches: 16. The CDR3 DNA sequence: TGTGCCAGCAGTCCTGAAGATTTCTCCGGGACTAGCGCCGAGCAGTACTTC. Translating it yields CASSPEDFSGTSAEQYF. Looking up the rest from reference TRBV28 and TRBJ2-7 gives the full variable domain: DVKVTQSSRYLVKRTGEKVFLECVQDMDHENMFWYRQDPGLGLRLIYFSYDVKMKEKGDIPEGYSVSREKKERFSLILESASTNQTSMYLCASSPEDFSGTSAEQYFGPGTRLTVT.